The 23 T cell receptor beta chains presented below share a single source sample, sequenced in a study of neoadjuvant anti-PD-1 for oral cavity cancer. Measured with immunoSEQ multiplex PCR; TCRdb has only the in-frame clones, and not every one. This table holds 80,000 to 95,000 clones, approximately 80% found once. Sequences were derived from PBMCs, sampled before nivolumab (anti-PD-1) treatment. These receptors all stem from a person aged 35-79 years with oral cavity squamous cell carcinoma.

V and J are TRBV5-1 and TRBJ1-2; D not resolved. V was pared by 0 bases and J by 7 bases, with 13 bases between. The germline V gene has CDR1 SGHRS and CDR2 YFSETQ. The CDR3 has 14 residues. CDR3: CASSLATAGAGYTF. CDR3 DNA sequence: TGCGCCAGCAGCTTGGCTACGGCAGGTGCTGGCTACACCTTC. The full variable domain, completed using reference TRBV5-1 and TRBJ1-2, is KAGVTQTPRYLIKTRGQQVTLSCSPISGHRSVSWYQQTPGQGLQFLFEYFSETQRNKGNFPGRFSGRQFSNSRSEMNVSTLELGDSALYLCASSLATAGAGYTFGSGTRLTVV.

The rearrangement links TRBV9 to TRBJ1-1; 7 bases agree with TRBD1. CDR1 SGDLS and CDR2 YYNGEE come from the germline V gene. Trimming cost V 4 bases and J 4 bases; bases outside gene matches: 7. The length of the CDR3 is 14 residues. In nucleotides, the CDR3 is TGTGCCAGCAGCTTCAGCGACAGGGCCACTGAAGCTTTCTTT. Its translation is CASSFSDRATEAFF.

The rearrangement links TRBV6-5 to TRBJ1-1, with 7 bases aligning to TRBD1. V lost 5 bases, J lost 7 bases, and 4 bases stayed unmatched. Germline V lookup: CDR1 MNHEY, CDR2 SVGAGI. The CDR3 contains 12 residues. As DNA, the CDR3 is TGTGCCAGCAGTACCACAGGGGTTGAAGCTTTCTTT. Translation: CASSTTGVEAFF.

The CDR3 here is CSVDFFYEQYF. The DNA of the CDR3 is TGCAGCGTTGACTTTTTCTACGAGCAGTACTTC. J is TRBJ2-7 and V is TRBV29-1; unclear D gene. The CDR3 is 11 amino acids. Germline loops: CDR1 SQVTM, CDR2 ANQGSEA. The V gene lost 3 bases and the J gene lost 3 bases, with 6 bases spanning the gap.

The chain employs TRBV5-6 and TRBJ1-2; D is undetermined. CDR1 and CDR2 (germline): SGHDT, YYEEEE. With 0 bases removed from V and 0 bases from J, the gap between germline ends came to 6 bases. The CDR3 is 14 amino acids. The chain's CDR3 is CASSLGAANYGYTF. CDR3 sequence (DNA): TGTGCCAGCAGCTTGGGGGCAGCTAACTATGGCTACACCTTC.

V gene TRBV11-2 combines with J gene TRBJ2-1, with 14 bases matching TRBD2. V trimming: 5 bases; J trimming: 6 bases; junction bases outside the gene matches: 3. The CDR3 loop spans 15 amino acids. Germline CDR1 is SGHAT and CDR2 is FQNNGV. CDR3 nucleotides: TGTGCCAGCAGCAACGGACTAGCGGGAGGCAATGAGCAGTTCTTC. This sequence encodes CASSNGLAGGNEQFF.

The J gene is TRBJ2-2, the V gene TRBV19, with 7 bases matching TRBD2. J lost 5 bases, V lost 3 bases, and 6 bases had no gene match. The germline CDR1 and CDR2 sequences are LNHDA and SQIVND (reference sequence). The CDR3 covers 15 residues. Written as DNA, the CDR3 is TGTGCCAGTAGTATGGGCGGGAGTGGGACCGGGGAGCTGTTTTTT. It translates to CASSMGGSGTGELFF. Based on the CDR3 plus reference TRBV19 and TRBJ2-2, the full variable domain is DGGITQSPKYLFRKEGQNVTLSCEQNLNHDAMYWYRQDPGQGLRLIYYSQIVNDFQKGDIAEGYSVSREKKESFPLTVTSAQKNPTAFYLCASSMGGSGTGELFFGEGSRLTVL.

This sequence joins TRBV10-3 and TRBJ2-3; 9 positions agree with TRBD2. The CDR3 has 16 residues. The germline V gene encodes CDR1 ENHRY and CDR2 SYGVKD. V was clipped by 2 bases and J by 9 bases; unmatched bases: 12. The DNA of the CDR3 is TGTGCCATCAGTGAGATTGCGGGAGGGCTAATCGACACGCAGTATTTT. It is translated as CAISEIAGGLIDTQYF.

V is TRBV7-8 and J is TRBJ1-5, with D maybe TRBD1 (5 bases). The CDR3 has 16 residues. Trimming shortened V by 0 bases and J by 3 bases, and 12 bases separated the two germline ends. Germline V gene sequence: CDR1 SGHVS, CDR2 FQNEAQ. DNA for the CDR3: TGTGCCAGCAGCTTAGCGAACTCAGGGCTCAATCAGCCCCAGCATTTT. This gives the protein CASSLANSGLNQPQHF.

The CDR3 here is CASSVARRSDYGYTF. DNA for the CDR3: TGTGCCAGCAGTGTCGCGAGGAGGTCTGACTATGGCTACACCTTC. The chain combines TRBV5-5 with TRBJ1-2, with D uncertain. Trimming took off 5 bases at V and 3 bases at J, with 17 bases between the two ends. CDR3 length: 15 amino acids. Germline V gene sequence: CDR1 SGHKS, CDR2 YYEKEE (reference sequence).

This clone has ten or more counts. The rearrangement uses TRBV28 and TRBJ2-7, with D maybe TRBD2 (5 bases). The CDR3 loop spans 14 amino acids. Between the trimmed V and J ends, which lost 6 bases and 5 bases, there was a span of 17 bases. Per germline, CDR1 MDHEN and CDR2 SYDVKM. CDR3 sequence: CASSLPPGWHEQYF. The CDR3 coding sequence is TGTGCCAGCAGCTTACCCCCGGGGTGGCACGAGCAGTACTTC.

The V and J genes are TRBV30 and TRBJ2-1; D uncertain. V dropped 2 bases and J dropped 10 bases, with 12 bases sitting between them. The CDR3 runs to 12 residues. CDR1 is GTSNPN and CDR2 is SVGIG in the germline V gene (reference sequence). The CDR3 here is CAWSFLAYEQFF. Here the CDR3 DNA reads TGTGCCTGGAGTTTTTTAGCATACGAGCAGTTCTTC.

The chain employs TRBV1 and TRBJ1-4; the table's D call, TRBD1, has no DNA check behind it. TRBV1 is termed a pseudogene. The CDR3 spans 15 residues. CDR3 protein: CTSRPTTGGDEKLFF. CDR3 nucleotides: TGCACCAGCAGGCCCACGACAGGGGGCGACGAAAAACTGTTTTTT.

This chain links TRBV19 with TRBJ1-2, with 7 bases matching TRBD1. V lost 6 bases to trimming and J lost 3 bases; unmatched junction nucleotides: 13. The CDR3 is 16 residues long. Per the germline V gene, CDR1 is LNHDA and CDR2 is SQIVND (reference sequence). CDR3 protein: CASRLYGTGTDYGYTF. CDR3 nucleotide sequence: TGTGCCAGTAGGCTTTATGGGACCGGGACAGACTATGGCTACACCTTC.

This chain connects TRBV6-1 to TRBJ2-1; a weak D match, TRBD2 (6 bases). The CDR3 is 14 amino acids. V was pared by 7 bases and J by 6 bases, with 16 bases between. Germline values: CDR1 MNHNS, CDR2 SASEGT. CDR3 amino acids: CASTPAGSGNEQFF. In DNA form, the CDR3 reads TGTGCCAGCACCCCCGCCGGGAGTGGCAATGAGCAGTTCTTC.

This rearrangement joins TRBV5-4 to TRBJ2-1, with D uncertain. CDR1 is SGHNT, CDR2 YYREEE, per germline (reference sequence). The CDR3 sequence is 15 residues long. Trimming left V 5 bases short and J 3 bases short, with 15 bases between. CDR3 in DNA: TGTGCCAGCAGTCACGGCGGCCTTAACTACAATGAGCAGTTCTTC. This sequence encodes CASSHGGLNYNEQFF.

The CDR3, as DNA: TGTGCCAGCAGCTTTCGGGGAGGACTAGCGGGAATGGATGAGCAGTTCTTC. This encodes CASSFRGGLAGMDEQFF. The V call is TRBV13, the J call TRBJ2-1, with 12 bases aligning to TRBD2. The CDR3 is 17 amino acids. The V segment lost 3 bases and the J segment 8 bases; nucleotides outside the gene matches: 11. Germline V CDR1 and CDR2: PRHDT, FYEKMQ (reference sequence).

This clone was seen a few times. V and J are TRBV5-1 and TRBJ1-1; the match to TRBD1 covers 7 bases. The germline V gene encodes CDR1 SGHRS and CDR2 YFSETQ. With V trimmed by 0 bases and J by 1 base, 3 bases remained unmatched. The CDR3 has 15 amino acids. Here the CDR3 reads CASSLVTGANTEAFF. CDR3 nucleotide sequence: TGCGCCAGCAGCTTGGTTACAGGGGCGAACACTGAAGCTTTCTTT. Based on the CDR3 plus reference TRBV5-1 and TRBJ1-1, the full variable domain is KAGVTQTPRYLIKTRGQQVTLSCSPISGHRSVSWYQQTPGQGLQFLFEYFSETQRNKGNFPGRFSGRQFSNSRSEMNVSTLELGDSALYLCASSLVTGANTEAFFGQGTRLTVV.

Concerning this clone: The same CDR3 can be traced to other DNA sequences in this sample. V and J are TRBV6-5 and TRBJ2-7; possible D gene TRBD1, 6 bases. The V end was cut by 5 bases, the J end by 4 bases, with 9 bases between. The CDR3 loop spans 12 amino acids. Germline CDR1 is MNHEY and CDR2 is SVGAGI. Here the CDR3 DNA reads TGTGCCAGCAGTCTCCAGGGGTACGAGCAGTACTTC. Protein sequence: CASSLQGYEQYF.

This chain uses TRBV19 with TRBJ2-7, with 12 bases lining up with TRBD2. Germline-derived CDR1 and CDR2 are LNHDA and SQIVND (reference sequence). The CDR3 length is 15 residues. Trimming at V came to 4 bases and at J to 4 bases, leaving 5 bases not matched to a gene. CDR3 amino acids: CASSTGLAGGYEQYF. The CDR3 DNA sequence: TGTGCCAGTAGTACTGGGCTAGCGGGAGGGTACGAGCAGTACTTC.

This rearrangement joins TRBV5-5 to TRBJ1-1, with D maybe TRBD1 (6 bases). This CDR3 comprises 15 residues. Germline V gives CDR1 SGHKS, CDR2 YYEKEE (reference sequence). V lost 3 bases, J lost 2 bases, and 14 bases lay in between. The CDR3 DNA reads TGTGCCAGCAGCTGGGGGGGGACACCCAACACTGAAGCTTTCTTT. Translating it yields CASSWGGTPNTEAFF.

The rearrangement uses TRBV9 and TRBJ2-5; weak D call: TRBD1 (5 bases). Trimming took off 2 bases at V and 0 bases at J, with 8 bases between the two ends. Per the germline V gene, CDR1 is SGDLS and CDR2 is YYNGEE. This CDR3 comprises 14 residues. The CDR3, as DNA: TGTGCCAGCAGCGTCCAGGGCTACCAAGAGACCCAGTACTTC. As protein: CASSVQGYQETQYF.

The chain carries TRBV4-1 and TRBJ2-7; 8 positions agree with TRBD2. Germline CDR1 and CDR2: MGHRA and YSYEKL. J gave up 7 bases and V 2 bases, and 10 bases lay outside the gene matches. The CDR3 loop spans 15 amino acids. This CDR3 reads CASSQTQTSEGEQYF. The CDR3 bases are TGCGCCAGCAGCCAAACCCAGACTAGCGAGGGAGAGCAGTACTTC.